This T cell receptor beta chain is drawn from a study of Graves' ophthalmopathy and Graves' hyperthyroidism. Study-wide results and caveats: A majority of expanded thyroid clonotypes exceeding 0.001 frequency were likewise present in blood.

J gave up 4 bases and V 5 bases, and 16 bases lay outside the gene matches. Germline V gene data show CDR1 as MNHEY and CDR2 as SMNVEV (reference sequence). The CDR3 length is 18 residues. In its sample, this clonotype was seen many times. The antigen is not known. TCR beta CDR3 regions were amplified from RNA transcripts. The first-round RT-PCR employed HTBI primers together with the Qiagen OneStep RT-PCR kit. A multiplex PCR was then performed as the second round. TCRdb itself ran the multiplex PCR reads through MiXCR, one entry per CDR3 protein. The sample consists of approximately 210,000 distinct CDR3 sequences, roughly 29% of them appearing once. All donors with ophthalmopathy were recorded as having moderate-to-severe activity, CAS ≥3, NOSPECS ≥4 and a duration under 3 months.

Sequencing used peripheral blood. The clonotype comes from a man aged 45-65 years with Graves' ophthalmopathy. The J gene is TRBJ2-7, the V gene TRBV27, with 11 nucleotides matching TRBD2. The CDR3 nucleotides are TGTGCCAGCAGTCCCTCAACTAGCGGGGGACCCAAACGTTACGAGCAGTACTTC. Protein: CASSPSTSGGPKRYEQYF.